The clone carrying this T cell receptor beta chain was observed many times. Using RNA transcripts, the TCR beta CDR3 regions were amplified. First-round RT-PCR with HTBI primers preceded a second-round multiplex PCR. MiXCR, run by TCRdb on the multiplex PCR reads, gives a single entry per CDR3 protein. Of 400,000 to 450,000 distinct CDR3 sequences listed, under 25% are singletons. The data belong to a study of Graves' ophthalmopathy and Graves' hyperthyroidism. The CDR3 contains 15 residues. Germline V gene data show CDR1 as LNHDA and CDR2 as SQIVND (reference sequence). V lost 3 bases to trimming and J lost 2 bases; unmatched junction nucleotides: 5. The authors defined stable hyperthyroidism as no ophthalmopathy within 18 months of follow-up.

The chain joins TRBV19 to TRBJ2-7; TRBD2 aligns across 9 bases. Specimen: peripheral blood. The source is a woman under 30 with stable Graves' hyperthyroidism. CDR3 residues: CASSIRLAAAYEQYF. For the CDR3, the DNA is TGTGCCAGTAGTATCAGACTAGCGGCAGCCTACGAGCAGTACTTC.